This TCR beta chain derives from a study of technical replicates of blood from several donors. J gave up 1 base and V 1 base, and 6 bases lay outside the gene matches. CDR1 and CDR2 from the germline V gene are SGHNT and YYREEE (reference sequence). The CDR3 totals 16 residues. This table comes from immunoSEQ multiplex PCR, and its TCRdb copy is limited to in-frame clones, with some not included. In the table there are approximately 68,000 clones, less than 98% of which are singletons. The V and J genes are TRBV5-4 and TRBJ2-3, with TRBD2 matching 7 bases. This receptor was obtained from a human donor in good health. The sequenced sample was T cells isolated from PBMCs. The CDR3 region has the DNA TGTGCCAGCAGCTTGATGGGCGGGAGAGGCACAGATACGCAGTATTTT. It translates to CASSLMGGRGTDTQYF.